These 15 T cell receptor beta chains came from one sample sequenced in a study of breast tumors, draining lymph nodes, adjacent tissues. MiXCR, applied by TCRdb to the multiplex PCR reads, yields one record per CDR3 protein. Of under 300,000 distinct CDR3 sequences listed, around 34% are singletons. Breast cancer patients provided tissue from their axillary draining lymph nodes. Material: axillary lymph node tissue. The receptors were gathered from a female donor with breast cancer. Some clones in this sample may be carry-over from other donors' samples.

At least ten counts were recorded for this clonotype. The chain is built from TRBV20-1 and TRBJ2-1; 8 nucleotides match TRBD2. The CDR3 has 16 residues. The V and J ends lost 1 base and 5 bases, in that order; junction bases with no gene match: 10. In germline, CDR1 is DFQATT, CDR2 SNEGSKA (reference sequence). Here the CDR3 reads CSARVLLAGYNNEQFF. DNA of the CDR3: TGCAGTGCTAGAGTTTTGCTAGCGGGCTACAACAATGAGCAGTTCTTC.

This clonotype was seen repeatedly, ten times or more. The V call is TRBV20-1, the J call TRBJ1-5, with D hard to call. The germline gives CDR1 DFQATT, CDR2 SNEGSKA (reference sequence). This CDR3 spans 13 amino acids. Trimming pared 3 bases from V and 3 bases from J, leaving 9 bases between. In nucleotides, the CDR3 is TGCAGTGCTAGGGAGACCACCAATCAGCCCCAGCATTTT. This gives the protein CSARETTNQPQHF.

At least ten counts were recorded for this clonotype. The CDR3 DNA follows: TGTGCCAGCAGTTTAAGCCTAGCGGGAGTGAAGACCCAGTACTTC. This encodes CASSLSLAGVKTQYF. The rearrangement uses TRBV28 and TRBJ2-5; the match to TRBD2 covers 10 bases. V was clipped by 2 bases and J by 6 bases; unmatched bases: 6. The germline V gene has CDR1 MDHEN and CDR2 SYDVKM. The CDR3 is 15 amino acids.

This clonotype has a count of ten or more. The chain is built from TRBV5-5 and TRBJ2-5; 12 bases are shared with TRBD2. Per the germline V gene, CDR1 is SGHKS and CDR2 is YYEKEE (reference sequence). This CDR3 spans 17 amino acids. V was clipped by 0 bases and J by 6 bases; unmatched bases: 9. The CDR3 region has the DNA TGTGCCAGCAGCTTGGTCGCTAGCGGGGGGGCCCGAAAGACCCAGTACTTC. Protein product: CASSLVASGGARKTQYF.

The J gene is TRBJ2-6, the V gene TRBV2; 11 bases map to TRBD2. Per germline, CDR1 SNHLY and CDR2 FYNNEI. J gave up 13 bases and V 0 bases, and 11 bases lay outside the gene matches. The CDR3 is 17 residues long. CDR3 DNA sequence: TGTGCCAGCAGTGAAGCGCTTCTGCTAGCGGGAGGAGGGGTCCTGACTTTC. Translation gives CASSEALLLAGGGVLTF.

This clonotype was picked up many times. The V gene is TRBV24-1, the J gene TRBJ2-1, with 7 nucleotides matching TRBD2. V dropped 9 bases and J dropped 2; count of bases not matched to a gene: 3. The CDR3 consists of 13 residues. Germline V gene sequence: CDR1 KGHDR, CDR2 SFDVKD. The CDR3 loop reads CATSSGTYNEQFF. The CDR3 DNA is TGTGCCACCTCGAGCGGGACCTACAATGAGCAGTTCTTC.

The V and J genes are TRBV30 and TRBJ1-1; D unresolved. Per germline, CDR1 GTSNPN and CDR2 SVGIG (reference sequence). This CDR3 comprises 13 residues. V lost 0 bases to trimming and J lost 0 bases, with 5 bases between them. CDR3 in DNA: TGTGCCTGGAGTGTAGAAGTGAACACTGAAGCTTTCTTT. It specifies CAWSVEVNTEAFF.

This chain joins TRBV20-1 and TRBJ2-2; TRBD2 matches at 8 bases. J gave up 8 bases and V 3 bases, and 14 bases lay outside the gene matches. The CDR3 has 16 amino acids. Germline-derived CDR1 and CDR2 are DFQATT and SNEGSKA (reference sequence). CDR3 DNA: TGCAGTGCTAGCTTGACCCCGGGAGGGTCCACTGGGGAGCTGTTTTTT. Translation gives CSASLTPGGSTGELFF.

This clonotype was observed a handful of times. Being one base from a much bigger clone, this may be a read error. The chain recombines TRBV11-3 with TRBJ2-7; D is tentatively TRBD1 or TRBD2 (5 bases each). Germline CDR1 SGHNT, CDR2 YENEEA. The V and J ends lost 2 bases and 0 bases respectively, with 11 bases between them. This CDR3 contains 15 residues. The CDR3 DNA is TGTGCCAGCAGCTTACCGTCTGGGACCTCCTACGAGCAGTACTTC. Translation gives CASSLPSGTSYEQYF. Full variable domain (outside the CDR3, taken from reference TRBV11-3 and TRBJ2-7): EAGVVQSPRYKIIEKKQPVAFWCNPISGHNTLYWYLQNLGQGPELLIRYENEEAVDDSQLPKDRFSAERLKGVDSTLKIQPAELGDSAVYLCASSLPSGTSYEQYFGPGTRLTVT.

Many counts were recorded for this clonotype. The chain is built from TRBV4-2 and TRBJ1-4; D possibly corresponds to TRBD1 (6 bases). Germline V CDR1 and CDR2: LGHNA, YNFKEQ. The V end lost 0 bases, the J end lost 7 bases, and 15 bases lay between the germline ends. This CDR3 is built from 16 residues. DNA of the CDR3: TGTGCCAGCAGCCAAGAGGGGGGCACAGTGTCTGAAAAACTGTTTTTT. This translates into CASSQEGGTVSEKLFF.

This clonotype has a count of ten or more. The chain links TRBV12-3 or TRBV12-4 to TRBJ2-1, with 8 positions matching TRBD1. The CDR3 runs to 16 residues. With 6 bases clipped from V and 0 bases from J, the junction kept 7 bases outside the gene matches. The CDR3 sequence is CASRSGQGSSYNEQFF. CDR3 DNA: TGTGCCAGCAGGTCCGGACAGGGAAGCTCCTACAATGAGCAGTTCTTC.

There are many counts of this clonotype. V and J are TRBV19 and TRBJ2-3; 11 bases line up with TRBD2. CDR3 length: 16 residues. V trimming: 5 bases; J trimming: 4 bases; junction bases outside the gene matches: 8. Germline V lookup: CDR1 LNHDA, CDR2 SQIVND (reference sequence). The CDR3 spells CASSAPLAGAADTQYF. For the CDR3, the DNA is TGTGCCAGTAGTGCCCCACTAGCGGGAGCCGCAGATACGCAGTATTTT.

At least ten counts were recorded for this clonotype. This chain connects TRBV6-5 to TRBJ1-4, with D perhaps TRBD1 (5 bases). Looked up from germline, CDR1 is MNHEY and CDR2 is SVGAGI. The CDR3 is 14 residues long. V lost 3 bases, J lost 6 bases, and 11 bases lay in between. Written as DNA, the CDR3 is TGTGCCAGCAGTTATTCCCCAGGGTATGAAAAACTGTTTTTT. Translating gives CASSYSPGYEKLFF.

In this sample, this clonotype turned up many times. This chain uses TRBV19 with TRBJ2-1, with TRBD2 identical over 7 bases. Germline lookup yields CDR1 LNHDA and CDR2 SQIVND (reference sequence). The J segment lost 3 bases and the V segment lost 3 bases, leaving 5 bases of the junction unmatched. This CDR3 comprises 15 residues. The CDR3 here is CASSMAGGGYNEQFF. In DNA, the CDR3 is TGTGCCAGTAGTATGGCCGGCGGGGGCTACAATGAGCAGTTCTTC.

This clonotype has just a few counts. V is TRBV5-1 and J is TRBJ2-3; TRBD1 agrees at 11 bases. J gave up 2 bases and V 3 bases, and 11 bases lay outside the gene matches. Germline V gives CDR1 SGHRS, CDR2 YFSETQ. CDR3 length: 18 amino acids. The CDR3 DNA reads as TGCGCCAGCAGCTGGGGACTTTGGACAGGGGGCCCCACAGATACGCAGTATTTT. It yields the protein CASSWGLWTGGPTDTQYF.